The clone carrying this T cell receptor (beta chain) was seen just once. As yet, its antigen is unknown. Sequencing in the ViraFEST assay came after antigen-specific CD4+ T cells had been expanded with viral peptide pools, which were used to stimulate PBMC. Cultured cells yielded isolated CD4+ T cells after approximately nine days. According to PCR results, the person was infected with SARS-CoV-2 between March and December 2020. Subjects were given two BNT162b2 or mRNA-1273 vaccine doses. Each well held about 2 million PBMC cultured with 8.5 to 10 ug/ml peptides and roughly 10 IU/ml IL-2. The data stem from a study of vaccination effects on CD4 cells after COVID-19. On the study more broadly: Sampling of a few convalescent patients occurred early (day +14) and late post-vaccination. Samples collected post-vaccine were obtained a median of 72 days after the second dose. Points from the study as a whole: Marked clonal contraction of infection- and vaccine-induced clones was seen late after vaccination.

Trimming removed 5 bases at V and 0 bases at J, with 13 bases between. Germline V CDR1 and CDR2: SQVTM, ANQGSEA. The CDR3 totals 15 residues. Only in-frame clones appear in the TCRdb table, and some are missing; sequencing was by immunoSEQ multiplex PCR. The table has fewer than 15,000 clones, 65% to 80% seen once; the top ten hold 20% to 25%. This receptor was obtained from a human donor who had a prior SARS-CoV-2 infection. The chain joins TRBV29-1 to TRBJ1-4; D not certain. Sequenced here: CD4+ T cells from PBMCs cultured with HCoV-NL63 spike peptides, sampled after COVID-19 vaccination. CDR3 DNA: TGCAGCGTTTTTGCCTCAGATACAACTAATGAAAAACTGTTTTTT. Translated: CSVFASDTTNEKLFF.